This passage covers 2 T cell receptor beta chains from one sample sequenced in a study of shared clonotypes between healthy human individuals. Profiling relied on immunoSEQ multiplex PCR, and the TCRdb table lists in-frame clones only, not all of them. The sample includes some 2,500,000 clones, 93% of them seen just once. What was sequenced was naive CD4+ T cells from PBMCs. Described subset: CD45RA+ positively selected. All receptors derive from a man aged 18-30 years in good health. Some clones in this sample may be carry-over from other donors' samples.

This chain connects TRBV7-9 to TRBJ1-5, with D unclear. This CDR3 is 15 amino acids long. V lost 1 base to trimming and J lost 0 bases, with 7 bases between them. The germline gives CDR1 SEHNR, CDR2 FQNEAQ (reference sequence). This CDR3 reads CASSLGQHSNQPQHF. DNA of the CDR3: TGTGCCAGCAGCTTAGGGCAGCATAGCAATCAGCCCCAGCATTTT.

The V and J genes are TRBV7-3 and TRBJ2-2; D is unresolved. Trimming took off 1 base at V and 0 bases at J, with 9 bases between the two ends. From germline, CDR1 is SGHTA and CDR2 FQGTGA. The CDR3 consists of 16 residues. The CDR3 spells CASSLNSATNTGELFF. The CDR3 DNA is TGTGCCAGCAGCTTAAACTCCGCCACGAACACCGGGGAGCTGTTTTTT.